The next 26 T cell receptor beta chains were all read from a single sample in a study of shared clonotypes between healthy human individuals. Sequenced by immunoSEQ multiplex PCR; TCRdb stores in-frame clones only, minus some. The sample consists of 2.5 million or so clones, more than 90% of them appearing once. Sequencing was done on a sample of naive CD4+ T cells sorted from blood. Subset of the sample: CD45RA+ positively selected. Receptors originate from a man aged 18 to 29 in good health.

This chain connects TRBV5-1 to TRBJ1-4; the match to TRBD1 covers 8 bases. The germline CDR1 and CDR2 sequences are SGHRS and YFSETQ. The CDR3 sequence is 14 residues long. The V segment lost 5 bases and the J segment 8 bases; nucleotides outside the gene matches: 8. This chain's CDR3 is CASRQTGDGEKLFF. The CDR3, as DNA: TGCGCCAGCAGACAGACAGGGGATGGGGAAAAACTGTTTTTT.

The chain is built from TRBV5-1 and TRBJ2-7; D is unresolved. V gave up 0 bases and J gave up 0 bases, with 10 bases separating them. The germline gives CDR1 SGHRS, CDR2 YFSETQ. The CDR3 consists of 15 residues. The CDR3 region is CASSLVGQFSYEQYF. In nucleotides, the CDR3 is TGCGCCAGCAGCTTGGTTGGTCAGTTCTCCTACGAGCAGTACTTC.

The rearrangement uses TRBV5-6 and TRBJ2-3, with D unclear. CDR1 is SGHDT and CDR2 is YYEEEE in the germline V gene. There are 13 residues in the CDR3. V gave up 2 bases and J gave up 1 base, with 5 bases separating them. The CDR3 is CASSFDRTDTQYF. DNA of the CDR3: TGTGCCAGCAGCTTCGACCGCACAGATACGCAGTATTTT.

The rearrangement uses TRBV4-2 and TRBJ2-3; D may be TRBD2 (6 bases). This CDR3 spans 14 amino acids. The V gene's germline CDR1 is LGHNA and CDR2 YNFKEQ. V dropped 5 bases and J dropped 2 bases, with 11 bases sitting between them. The chain's CDR3 is CASSSREYTDTQYF. DNA of the CDR3: TGTGCCAGCAGCTCCCGGGAGTACACAGATACGCAGTATTTT.

The rearrangement links TRBV6-5 to TRBJ1-2; tentative D call: TRBD1 (6 bases). V lost 5 bases, J lost 8 bases, and 12 bases lay in between. Germline assignment: CDR1 MNHEY and CDR2 SVGAGI. The length of the CDR3 is 12 residues. CDR3 coding DNA: TGTGCCAGCAGTCAGGGGACCAGGGGCTACACCTTC. The encoded protein is CASSQGTRGYTF.

This clone has just one count. The chain uses TRBV5-5 and TRBJ1-4, with 11 bases matching TRBD1. The J segment lost 8 bases and the V segment lost 4 bases, leaving 7 bases of the junction unmatched. Looked up from germline, CDR1 is SGHKS and CDR2 is YYEKEE (reference sequence). CDR3 length: 15 amino acids. The CDR3 spells CASSILGQGEEKLFF. The CDR3 DNA reads TGTGCCAGCAGCATCCTGGGACAGGGGGAAGAAAAACTGTTTTTT.

The chain employs TRBV30 and TRBJ1-1, with TRBD1 as a possible D gene (6 bases). The V end was cut by 3 bases, the J end by 0 bases, with 14 bases between. Germline CDR1 and CDR2: GTSNPN and SVGIG (reference sequence). The CDR3 sequence is 15 residues long. DNA for the CDR3: TGTGCCTGGAGCAGGGGTCCCTCCATGAACACTGAAGCTTTCTTT. Protein: CAWSRGPSMNTEAFF.

The V and J genes are TRBV11-2 and TRBJ1-6; D is unclear. Germline V lookup: CDR1 SGHAT, CDR2 FQNNGV. Trimming removed 3 bases at V and 0 bases at J, with 6 bases between. The CDR3 covers 15 residues. This CDR3 reads CASSLKNSYNSPLHF. The CDR3 coding sequence is TGTGCCAGCAGCTTGAAGAACTCCTATAATTCACCCCTCCACTTT.

The chain links TRBV5-1 to TRBJ2-4, with 9 bases aligning to TRBD2. V was pared by 0 bases and J by 3 bases, with 16 bases of the junction left unmatched. The CDR3 is 20 residues long. In germline, CDR1 is SGHRS, CDR2 YFSETQ. In DNA, the CDR3 is TGCGCCAGCAGCTTGGGTCCCCTAGCGGGAAACCATGGGGGCAAAAACATTCAGTACTTC. This gives the protein CASSLGPLAGNHGGKNIQYF.

The V and J genes are TRBV5-1 and TRBJ2-3, with D maybe TRBD1 (6 bases). This CDR3 spans 15 amino acids. CDR1 SGHRS and CDR2 YFSETQ come from the germline V gene. Trimming removed 1 base from V and 1 base from J, with 10 bases in between. CDR3 amino acids: CASSLRQDRTDTQYF. The CDR3 region has the DNA TGCGCCAGCAGCTTGCGACAGGATCGCACAGATACGCAGTATTTT.

The chain couples TRBV19 to TRBJ1-2; the match to TRBD1 covers 9 bases. The CDR3 consists of 17 residues. Germline loops: CDR1 LNHDA, CDR2 SQIVND (reference sequence). V was clipped by 6 bases and J by 0 bases; unmatched bases: 11. The CDR3 protein is CASSPLGQGLSNYGYTF. The DNA of the CDR3 is TGTGCCAGTAGCCCACTGGGACAGGGACTCTCTAACTATGGCTACACCTTC.

This clone was observed a single time. The chain couples TRBV7-2 to TRBJ2-5, with D possibly TRBD2 on 6 matching bases. The CDR3 contains 14 residues. Trimming stripped 3 bases from V and 4 bases from J, with 12 bases between. The germline gives CDR1 SGHTA, CDR2 FQGNSA. The CDR3 region has the DNA TGTGCCAGCAGCTTGGGCGGGAAGTCAGAGACCCAGTACTTC. It translates to CASSLGGKSETQYF. Combining the CDR3 with reference TRBV7-2 and TRBJ2-5 gives the whole variable domain GAGVSQSPSNKVTEKGKDVELRCDPISGHTALYWYRQSLGQGLEFLIYFQGNSAPDKSGLPSDRFSAERTGGSVSTLTIQRTQQEDSAVYLCASSLGGKSETQYFGPGTRLLVL.

V usage is TRBV19 and J usage is TRBJ1-2; the D is unclear. Germline lookup yields CDR1 LNHDA and CDR2 SQIVND (reference sequence). The CDR3 is made up of 13 amino acids. The ends were cut back, 4 bases at V and 0 bases at J, with 6 bases in the middle. The DNA for the CDR3 is TGTGCCAGTAGTACCTCAACTAACTATGGCTACACCTTC. Residues: CASSTSTNYGYTF.

The chain couples TRBV14 to TRBJ1-2; no definite D call. The germline V gene has CDR1 SGHDN and CDR2 FVKESK. The CDR3 is made up of 13 amino acids. V lost 10 bases and J lost 1, with 13 bases in between. CDR3 amino acids: CATSERFNYGYTF. CDR3 coding DNA: TGTGCCACCTCGGAGAGATTTAACTATGGCTACACCTTC.

V and J are TRBV5-4 and TRBJ2-5; 10 bases are shared with TRBD1. The trim removed 4 bases at V and 5 bases at J, leaving 5 bases unmatched. CDR1 and CDR2 from the germline V gene are SGHNT and YYREEE (reference sequence). CDR3 length: 14 residues. Written as DNA, the CDR3 is TGTGCCAGCAGCCGGGGACAGGGGAGTGAGACCCAGTACTTC. Translating gives CASSRGQGSETQYF.

This clone was recorded only once. CDR3 protein: CASSVQDYNEQFF. The CDR3 DNA follows: TGTGCCAGCAGTGTACAGGACTACAATGAGCAGTTCTTC. The chain employs TRBV2 and TRBJ2-1; TRBD1 might be the D (5 bases). In germline, CDR1 is SNHLY, CDR2 FYNNEI. The V gene lost 4 bases and the J gene lost 3 bases, with 7 bases spanning the gap. The CDR3 runs 13 residues.

The genes are TRBV5-1 and TRBJ2-3; 10 bases are a match to TRBD2. Germline assignment: CDR1 SGHRS and CDR2 YFSETQ. The CDR3 contains 16 residues. Trimming cost V 4 bases and J 3 bases; bases outside gene matches: 8. The chain's CDR3 is CASSKDSGGWTDTQYF. DNA of the CDR3: TGCGCCAGCAGCAAAGATAGCGGGGGGTGGACAGATACGCAGTATTTT.

The chain recombines TRBV18 with TRBJ2-7, with no clear D. From germline, CDR1 is KGHSH and CDR2 LQKENI. Trimming took 2 bases from V and 1 from J, leaving 12 bases between them. The CDR3 covers 15 residues. The CDR3 nucleotides are TGTGCCAGCTCACCAAGGAATTCGGGTTCCTACGAGCAGTACTTC. Its protein is CASSPRNSGSYEQYF.

CDR3 amino acids: CASFGLSNEQFF. The CDR3 region has the DNA TGTGCCAGCTTCGGACTTTCCAATGAGCAGTTCTTC. V gene TRBV6-1 combines with J gene TRBJ2-1, with a tentative D call TRBD2 (5 bases). The V and J ends lost 8 bases and 6 bases respectively, with 11 bases between them. The CDR3 has 12 amino acids. The germline CDR1 and CDR2 sequences are MNHNS and SASEGT.

Remarks on this clone: This may stem from a read error, because a much larger clone lies one nucleotide away. Different DNA sequences within this sample yield the same CDR3. The V call is TRBV7-2, the J call TRBJ2-3, with 11 bases aligning to TRBD2. The trim removed 1 base at V and 4 bases at J, leaving 1 base unmatched. The CDR3 length is 15 residues. Germline CDR1 is SGHTA and CDR2 is FQGNSA. CDR3 protein: CASSLGLAGSDTQYF. CDR3 in DNA: TGTGCCAGCAGCTTAGGACTAGCGGGATCAGATACGCAGTATTTT.

The chain couples TRBV28 to TRBJ1-5; perhaps TRBD1 as D (6 bases). Trimming took off 2 bases at V and 2 bases at J, with 10 bases between the two ends. Germline-derived CDR1 and CDR2 are MDHEN and SYDVKM. The CDR3 has 15 amino acids. CDR3 in amino acids: CASSLGGSGNQPQHF. In nucleotides, the CDR3 is TGTGCCAGCAGTTTAGGGGGCTCGGGCAATCAGCCCCAGCATTTT.

The V gene is TRBV6-6, the J gene TRBJ1-5, with D possibly being TRBD1 (6 bases). Germline V gene data show CDR1 as MNHNY and CDR2 as SVGAGI (reference sequence). There are 15 residues in the CDR3. V was pared by 2 bases and J by 4 bases, with 12 bases between. The CDR3 spells CASSYGPGENQPQHF. The DNA of the CDR3 is TGTGCCAGCAGTTACGGGCCAGGGGAGAATCAGCCCCAGCATTTT.

The chain uses TRBV28 and TRBJ1-5; tentative D call: TRBD1 (5 bases). Germline CDR1 and CDR2: MDHEN and SYDVKM. The CDR3 totals 17 residues. Trimming left V 3 bases short and J 3 bases short, with 18 bases between. The chain's CDR3 is CASSFLVKLGDNQPQHF. CDR3 bases: TGTGCCAGCAGTTTTCTCGTTAAACTGGGGGACAATCAGCCCCAGCATTTT.

This chain joins TRBV11-3 and TRBJ2-1; a weak D match, TRBD2 (6 bases). Germline assignment: CDR1 SGHNT and CDR2 YENEEA. V was cut by 3 bases and J by 10 bases, with 13 bases left in between. This CDR3 has 13 residues. CDR3 bases: TGTGCCAGCAGCTTCGGGGGAGAGGGCGAGCAGTTCTTC. Translating it yields CASSFGGEGEQFF.

The chain combines TRBV6-1 with TRBJ1-4, with a weak D call TRBD1 (5 bases). Trimming removed 0 bases at V and 6 bases at J, with 11 bases between. Per germline, CDR1 MNHNS and CDR2 SASEGT. The CDR3 loop spans 15 amino acids. CDR3 in amino acids: CASSEADKVYEKLFF. CDR3 DNA sequence: TGTGCCAGCAGTGAAGCGGACAAGGTTTATGAAAAACTGTTTTTT.

This chain uses TRBV6-1 with TRBJ2-7; 7 bases match TRBD2. The V and J ends lost 3 bases and 2 bases, in that order; junction bases with no gene match: 13. CDR3 size: 17 residues. Germline assignment: CDR1 MNHNS and CDR2 SASEGT. The CDR3 protein is CASSDALTSRVPYEQYF. The CDR3 nucleotides read TGTGCCAGCAGTGATGCCCTGACTAGCCGAGTGCCCTACGAGCAGTACTTC.